The following is a T cell receptor (beta chain) sequence with its context. Its antigen remains unknown. The CDR3 is 13 amino acids. Trimming cost V 4 bases and J 1 base, with 7 bases left between them. Germline V lookup: CDR1 LNHDA, CDR2 SQIVND (reference sequence). This sample is part of a study of CD8+CD57+ T cells in acquired aplastic anemia. Genomic DNA, serving as template, underwent TCR beta VDJ and CDR3 profiling. TCRdb processed the reads anew with MiXCR; each CDR3 protein has one entry. This table has 180,000 or so distinct CDR3 sequences, roughly 50% appearing once. Study-wide points: Controls did not differ significantly from patients in CD8+ Simpson's diversity.

Patients included in sequencing had previously demonstrated CD8+CD57+ cell expansion by flow cytometry. This clonotype originated in a human donor with aplastic anemia. What was sequenced was sorted CD4+, CD8+, or CD8+CD57+ T cells (not recorded which) from PBMCs. The V call is TRBV19, the J call TRBJ1-1, with D hard to call. The CDR3: CASSTAGNTEAFF. Here the CDR3 DNA reads TGTGCCAGTAGTACCGCAGGGAACACTGAAGCTTTCTTT. The full variable domain, its missing parts supplied by reference TRBV19 and TRBJ1-1, is DGGITQSPKYLFRKEGQNVTLSCEQNLNHDAMYWYRQDPGQGLRLIYYSQIVNDFQKGDIAEGYSVSREKKESFPLTVTSAQKNPTAFYLCASSTAGNTEAFFGQGTRLTVV.